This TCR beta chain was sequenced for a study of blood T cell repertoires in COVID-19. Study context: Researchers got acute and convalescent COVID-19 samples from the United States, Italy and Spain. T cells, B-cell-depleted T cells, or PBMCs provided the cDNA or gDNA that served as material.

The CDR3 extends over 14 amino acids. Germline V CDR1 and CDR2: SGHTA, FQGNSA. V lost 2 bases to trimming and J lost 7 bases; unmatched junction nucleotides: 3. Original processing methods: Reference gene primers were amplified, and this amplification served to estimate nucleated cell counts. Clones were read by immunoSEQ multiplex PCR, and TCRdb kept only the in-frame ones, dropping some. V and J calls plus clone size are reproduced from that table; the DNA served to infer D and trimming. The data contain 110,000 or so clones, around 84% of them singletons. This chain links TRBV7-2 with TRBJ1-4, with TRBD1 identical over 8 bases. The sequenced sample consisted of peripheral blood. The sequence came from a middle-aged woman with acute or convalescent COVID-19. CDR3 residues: CASSLRQGSEKLFF. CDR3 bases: TGTGCCAGCAGCTTAAGACAGGGGAGTGAAAAACTGTTTTTT.